These T cell receptor beta chains were read from a single sample in a study of blood T cells in healthy people across ages. A single record per CDR3 protein comes from TCRdb applying MiXCR to the 5' RACE reads. This table holds approximately 800,000 distinct CDR3 sequences, approximately 60% found once. The source material was blood. The receptors here all came from a man in his forties in good health. The CDR3 runs from the conserved cysteine through the conserved F or W. A D gene is named only where the DNA matches it firmly. A row's size may be missing; if present it is once, few, many or a size class.

CASDNPRTGENYGYTF	TGTGCCAGTGACAATCCTCGGACAGGGGAAAACTATGGCTACACCTTC	TRBJ1-2	.	16	TRBD1	TRBV2
CASGSDTQYF	TGTGCCAGCGGTTCGGATACGCAGTATTTT	TRBJ2-3	.	10	.	TRBV27
CASSWGTAANYGYTF	TGTGCCAGCAGTTGGGGGACGGCCGCTAACTATGGCTACACCTTC	TRBJ1-2	.	15	.	TRBV12-3/TRBV12-4
CASSPTVYNEQFF	TGTGCCAGCAGCCCGACAGTTTACAATGAGCAGTTCTTC	TRBJ2-1	.	13	.	TRBV7-2
CASSLGQGLDNEQFF	TGCGCCAGCAGCTTGGGACAGGGGCTAGACAATGAGCAGTTCTTC	TRBJ2-1	.	15	TRBD1	TRBV5-1
CASSVGRGGRAPDTQYF	TGTGCCAGCAGCGTAGGTCGGGGCGGGAGGGCCCCCGATACGCAGTATTTT	TRBJ2-3	.	17	TRBD2	TRBV9
CASTLGGGYGYTF	TGTGCCAGCACCCTAGGGGGGGGCTATGGCTACACCTTC	TRBJ1-2	.	13	.	TRBV7-2
CASGLGVLQFF	TGTGCTAGTGGTTTAGGAGTGCTGCAGTTCTTC	TRBJ2-1	.	11	.	TRBV12-5
CASSVTGGNEQFF	TGTGCCAGCAGCGTGACAGGGGGGAATGAGCAGTTCTTC	TRBJ2-1	few	13	TRBD1	TRBV7-9
CASSFGGVGLYGYTF	TGCGCCAGCAGCTTCGGTGGGGTAGGACTATATGGCTACACCTTC	TRBJ1-2	few	15	.	TRBV5-1
CASSVAPGGAVQETQYF	TGTGCCAGCAGCGTAGCGCCTGGGGGGGCAGTACAAGAGACCCAGTACTTC	TRBJ2-5	.	17	.	TRBV9
CASSQASGADTQYF	TGTGCCAGCAGCCAAGCTTCAGGGGCAGATACGCAGTATTTT	TRBJ2-3	.	14	.	TRBV3-1
CASSRETGGTREQYF	TGTGCCAGCAGCCGAGAAACAGGGGGCACGAGGGAGCAGTACTTC	TRBJ2-5	.	15	TRBD1	TRBV7-3
CASSQNIGSGANVLTF	TGTGCCAGCAGTCAAAATATTGGTTCTGGGGCCAACGTCCTGACTTTC	TRBJ2-6	few	16	.	TRBV25-1
CASSQDFWQQETQYF	TGTGCCAGCAGCCAAGACTTCTGGCAGCAAGAGACCCAGTACTTC	TRBJ2-5	.	15	.	TRBV14
CATSALGGLQETQYF	TGTGCCACCAGTGCCCTGGGAGGGCTCCAAGAGACCCAGTACTTC	TRBJ2-5	few	15	TRBD2	TRBV24-1